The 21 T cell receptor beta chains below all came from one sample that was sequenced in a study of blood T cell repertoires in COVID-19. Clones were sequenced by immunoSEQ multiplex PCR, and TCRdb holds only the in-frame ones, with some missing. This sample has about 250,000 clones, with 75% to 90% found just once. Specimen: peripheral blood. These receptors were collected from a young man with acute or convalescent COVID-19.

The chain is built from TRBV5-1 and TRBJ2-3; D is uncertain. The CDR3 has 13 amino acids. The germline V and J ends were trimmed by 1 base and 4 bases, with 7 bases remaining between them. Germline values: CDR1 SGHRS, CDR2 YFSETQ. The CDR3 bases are TGCGCCAGCAGCTTGTTATCTCCAGATACGCAGTATTTT. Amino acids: CASSLLSPDTQYF.

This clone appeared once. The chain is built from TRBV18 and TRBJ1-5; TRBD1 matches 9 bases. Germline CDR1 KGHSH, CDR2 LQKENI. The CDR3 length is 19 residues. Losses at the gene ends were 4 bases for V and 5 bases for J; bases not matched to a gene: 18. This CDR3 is CASSLTGGTGSSLDQPQHF. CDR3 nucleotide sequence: TGTGCCAGCTCACTTACCGGGGGGACAGGGAGTTCTTTAGATCAGCCCCAGCATTTT.

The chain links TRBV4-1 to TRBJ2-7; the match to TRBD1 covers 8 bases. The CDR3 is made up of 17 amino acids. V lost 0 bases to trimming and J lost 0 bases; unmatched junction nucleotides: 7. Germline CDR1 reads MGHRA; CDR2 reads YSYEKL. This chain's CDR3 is CASSQDVARGRSYEQYF. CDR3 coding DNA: TGCGCCAGCAGCCAAGATGTGGCCAGGGGGCGCTCCTACGAGCAGTACTTC.

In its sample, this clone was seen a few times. The CDR3 region has the DNA TGTGCCAGCAGCACCGGACAGGGGAAGGGCACTGAAGCTTTCTTT. This sequence encodes CASSTGQGKGTEAFF. The V gene is TRBV14, the J gene TRBJ1-1; TRBD1 matches 9 bases. CDR3 size: 15 residues. CDR1 and CDR2 (germline): SGHDN, FVKESK. The junction had 8 bases not matched to a gene; V was cut back by 5 bases and J by 4 bases.

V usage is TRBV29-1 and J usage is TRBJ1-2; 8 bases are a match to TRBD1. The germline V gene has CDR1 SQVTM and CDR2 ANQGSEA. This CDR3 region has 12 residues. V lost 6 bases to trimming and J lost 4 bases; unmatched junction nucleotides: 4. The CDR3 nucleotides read TGCAGCGTCCGACAGGGGAGCTATGGCTACACCTTC. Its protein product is CSVRQGSYGYTF.

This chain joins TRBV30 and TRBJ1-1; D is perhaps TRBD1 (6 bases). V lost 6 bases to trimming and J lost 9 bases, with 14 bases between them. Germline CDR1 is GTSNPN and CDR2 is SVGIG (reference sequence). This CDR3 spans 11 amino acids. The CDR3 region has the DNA TGTGCCTGCCTAAGGCAGGGGAAAGCTTTCTTT. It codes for CACLRQGKAFF.

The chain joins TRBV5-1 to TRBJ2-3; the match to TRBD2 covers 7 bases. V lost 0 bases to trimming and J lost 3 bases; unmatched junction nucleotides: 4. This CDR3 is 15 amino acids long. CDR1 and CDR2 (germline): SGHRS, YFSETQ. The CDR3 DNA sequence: TGCGCCAGCAGCTTGGGTAGGGGAGGGACAGATACGCAGTATTTT. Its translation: CASSLGRGGTDTQYF. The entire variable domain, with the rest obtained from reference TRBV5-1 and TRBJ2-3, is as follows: KAGVTQTPRYLIKTRGQQVTLSCSPISGHRSVSWYQQTPGQGLQFLFEYFSETQRNKGNFPGRFSGRQFSNSRSEMNVSTLELGDSALYLCASSLGRGGTDTQYFGPGTRLTVL.

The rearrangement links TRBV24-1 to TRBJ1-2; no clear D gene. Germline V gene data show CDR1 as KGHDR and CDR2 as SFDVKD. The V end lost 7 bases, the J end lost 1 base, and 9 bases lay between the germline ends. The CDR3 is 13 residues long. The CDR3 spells CATRAGDNYGYTF. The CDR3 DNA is TGTGCCACCAGGGCGGGCGATAACTATGGCTACACCTTC.

CDR3 sequence reads: CASSTGNQPQHF. CDR3 coding DNA: TGTGCCAGCTCCACTGGCAATCAGCCCCAGCATTTT. The chain is built from TRBV18 and TRBJ1-5, with D uncertain. V was pared by 6 bases and J by 2 bases, with 5 bases between. Germline lookup yields CDR1 KGHSH and CDR2 LQKENI. This CDR3 contains 12 residues.

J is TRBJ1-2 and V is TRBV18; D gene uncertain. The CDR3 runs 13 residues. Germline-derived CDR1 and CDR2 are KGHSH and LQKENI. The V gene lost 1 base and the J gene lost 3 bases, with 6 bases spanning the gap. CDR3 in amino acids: CASSPRQDYGYTF. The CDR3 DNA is TGTGCCAGCTCACCACGGCAGGACTATGGCTACACCTTC.

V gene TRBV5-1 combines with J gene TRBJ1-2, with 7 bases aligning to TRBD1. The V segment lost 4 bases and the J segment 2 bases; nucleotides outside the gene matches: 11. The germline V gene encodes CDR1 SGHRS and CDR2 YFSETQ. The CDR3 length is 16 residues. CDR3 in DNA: TGCGCCAGCAGCGTGGGCAGGGGGAAGCAAAACTATGGCTACACCTTC. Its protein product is CASSVGRGKQNYGYTF. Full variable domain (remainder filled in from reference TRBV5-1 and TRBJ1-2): KAGVTQTPRYLIKTRGQQVTLSCSPISGHRSVSWYQQTPGQGLQFLFEYFSETQRNKGNFPGRFSGRQFSNSRSEMNVSTLELGDSALYLCASSVGRGKQNYGYTFGSGTRLTVV.

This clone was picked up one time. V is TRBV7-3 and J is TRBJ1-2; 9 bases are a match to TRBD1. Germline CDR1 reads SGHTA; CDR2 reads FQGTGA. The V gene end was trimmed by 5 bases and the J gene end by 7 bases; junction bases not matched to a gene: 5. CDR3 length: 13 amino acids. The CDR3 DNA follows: TGTGCCAGCAGCAGCGGGGACAGGGCTGGCTACACCTTC. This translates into CASSSGDRAGYTF.

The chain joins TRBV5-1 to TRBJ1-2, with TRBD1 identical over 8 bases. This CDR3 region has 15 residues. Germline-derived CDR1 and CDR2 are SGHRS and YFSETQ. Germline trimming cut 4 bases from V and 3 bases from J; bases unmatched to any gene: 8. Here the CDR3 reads CASSQRTGRDYGYTF. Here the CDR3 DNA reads TGCGCCAGCAGCCAGAGGACAGGGAGGGACTATGGCTACACCTTC.

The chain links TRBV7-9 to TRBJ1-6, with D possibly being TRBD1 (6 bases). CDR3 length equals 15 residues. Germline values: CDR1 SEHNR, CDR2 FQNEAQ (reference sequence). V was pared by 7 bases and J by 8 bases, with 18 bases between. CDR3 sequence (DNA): TGTGCCAGCACCCCAGGGGTGTGGCTCGATTCACCCCTCCACTTT. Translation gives CASTPGVWLDSPLHF.

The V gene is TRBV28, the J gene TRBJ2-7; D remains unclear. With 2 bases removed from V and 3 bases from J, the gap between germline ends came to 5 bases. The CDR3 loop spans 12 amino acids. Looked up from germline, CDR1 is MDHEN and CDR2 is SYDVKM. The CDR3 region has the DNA TGTGCCAGCAGTTTAGTCCACTACGAGCAGTACTTC. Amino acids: CASSLVHYEQYF.

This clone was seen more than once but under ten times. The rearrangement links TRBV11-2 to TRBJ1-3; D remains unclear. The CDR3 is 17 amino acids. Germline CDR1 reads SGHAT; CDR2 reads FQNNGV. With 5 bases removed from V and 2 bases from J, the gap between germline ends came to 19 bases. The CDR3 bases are TGTGCCAGCAGCCCCTTGCGGGGAGTTGCGGCTGGAAACACCATATATTTT. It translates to CASSPLRGVAAGNTIYF. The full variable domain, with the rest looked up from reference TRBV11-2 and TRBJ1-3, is EAGVAQSPRYKIIEKRQSVAFWCNPISGHATLYWYQQILGQGPKLLIQFQNNGVVDDSQLPKDRFSAERLKGVDSTLKIQPAKLEDSAVYLCASSPLRGVAAGNTIYFGEGSWLTVV.

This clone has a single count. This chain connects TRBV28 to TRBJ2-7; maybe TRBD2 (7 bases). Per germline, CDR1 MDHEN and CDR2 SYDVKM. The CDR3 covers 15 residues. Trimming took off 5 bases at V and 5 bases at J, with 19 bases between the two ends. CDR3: CASSPIRGGRDEQYF. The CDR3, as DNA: TGTGCCAGCAGTCCGATTAGGGGGGGCCGCGACGAGCAGTACTTC.

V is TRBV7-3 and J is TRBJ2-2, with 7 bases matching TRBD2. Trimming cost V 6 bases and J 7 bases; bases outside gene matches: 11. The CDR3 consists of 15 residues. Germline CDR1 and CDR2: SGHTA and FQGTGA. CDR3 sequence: CASRREPAGRGELFF. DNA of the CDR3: TGTGCCAGCAGACGGGAGCCAGCGGGGCGCGGGGAGCTGTTTTTT.

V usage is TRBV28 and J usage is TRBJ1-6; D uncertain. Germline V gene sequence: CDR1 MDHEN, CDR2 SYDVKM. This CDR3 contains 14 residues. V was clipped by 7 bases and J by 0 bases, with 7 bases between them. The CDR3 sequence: CASKQSSYNSPLHF. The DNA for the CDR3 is TGTGCCAGCAAACAGAGCTCCTATAATTCACCCCTCCACTTT.

The CDR3 DNA is TGTGCCAGTAGTCCCGGGACAGGGCTATACAATGAGCAGTTCTTC. Its protein is CASSPGTGLYNEQFF. V and J are TRBV19 and TRBJ2-1; 9 nucleotides match TRBD1. Germline CDR1 and CDR2: LNHDA and SQIVND (reference sequence). J was trimmed by 4 bases and V by 5 bases; bases with no gene match: 6. CDR3 size: 15 residues.

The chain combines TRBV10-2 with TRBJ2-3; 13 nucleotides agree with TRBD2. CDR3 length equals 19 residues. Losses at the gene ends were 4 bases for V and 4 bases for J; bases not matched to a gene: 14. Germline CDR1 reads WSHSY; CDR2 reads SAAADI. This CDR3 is CASSGRLAGGRAGADTQYF. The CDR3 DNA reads TGCGCCAGCAGTGGGCGACTAGCGGGAGGACGAGCCGGGGCAGATACGCAGTATTTT.